These 17 T cell receptor beta chains originate from one sample sequenced in a study of blood T cell repertoires in COVID-19. Assay used: immunoSEQ multiplex PCR; TCRdb lists only in-frame clones, some missing. The data show about 200,000 clones, around four fifths seen once. Sequencing was done on a sample of peripheral blood. These receptors were taken from a man in his sixties with COVID-19, enrolled during active disease.

DNA for the CDR3: TGTGCCAGCCGGACAGGGTCCTATGGCTACACCTTC. It yields the protein CASRTGSYGYTF. V gene TRBV19 combines with J gene TRBJ1-2, with 8 bases matching TRBD1. Germline V gives CDR1 LNHDA, CDR2 SQIVND (reference sequence). The V segment lost 9 bases and the J segment 4 bases; nucleotides outside the gene matches: 4. The CDR3 totals 12 residues. Full variable domain (outside the CDR3, taken from reference TRBV19 and TRBJ1-2): DGGITQSPKYLFRKEGQNVTLSCEQNLNHDAMYWYRQDPGQGLRLIYYSQIVNDFQKGDIAEGYSVSREKKESFPLTVTSAQKNPTAFYLCASRTGSYGYTFGSGTRLTVV.

The chain employs TRBV27 and TRBJ1-6, with D uncertain. Germline CDR1 MNHEY, CDR2 SMNVEV (reference sequence). The CDR3 sequence is 14 residues long. Trimming pared 8 bases from V and 0 bases from J, leaving 8 bases between. The CDR3 bases are TGTGCCAGCGGACTGACCTCCTATAATTCACCCCTCCACTTT. Translated, it gives CASGLTSYNSPLHF.

The chain carries TRBV3-1 (or the pseudogene TRBV3-2) and TRBJ2-1, with 10 bases that match TRBD1. CDR3 length: 17 amino acids. Germline loops: CDR1 LGHDT, CDR2 YNNKEL (reference sequence). Trimming at V came to 3 bases and at J to 10 bases, leaving 15 bases not matched to a gene. The CDR3 reads CASSQAGTGVSAREQFF. The CDR3 region has the DNA TGTGCCAGCAGCCAGGCCGGGACAGGGGTTTCGGCACGAGAGCAGTTCTTC.

V is TRBV3-1 (or the pseudogene TRBV3-2) and J is TRBJ1-5; D possibly corresponds to TRBD1 (6 bases). Germline assignment: CDR1 LGHDT and CDR2 YNNKEL (reference sequence). CDR3 size: 14 residues. Between the trimmed V and J ends, which lost 5 bases and 4 bases, there was a span of 12 bases. The CDR3 loop reads CASSAGQPNQPQHF. The CDR3 DNA reads TGTGCCAGCAGCGCAGGACAGCCAAATCAGCCCCAGCATTTT.

This clone was seen many times. This sequence joins TRBV28 and TRBJ1-6; D may be TRBD1 (6 bases). The V gene's germline CDR1 is MDHEN and CDR2 SYDVKM. This CDR3 comprises 14 residues. The V gene lost 5 bases and the J gene lost 9 bases, with 14 bases spanning the gap. The CDR3, as DNA: TGTGCCAGCAGTGTTCAGGGGCTGAGTTCACCCCTCCACTTT. It specifies CASSVQGLSSPLHF.

V gene TRBV3-1 (or the pseudogene TRBV3-2) combines with J gene TRBJ2-3, with 8 bases fitting TRBD2. CDR1 is LGHDT, CDR2 YNNKEL, per germline (reference sequence). CDR3 length: 15 residues. The J segment lost 3 bases and the V segment lost 2 bases, leaving 4 bases of the junction unmatched. The CDR3 spells CASSQRLARTDTQYF. The CDR3 DNA is TGTGCCAGCAGCCAACGACTAGCGAGGACAGATACGCAGTATTTT.

This chain connects TRBV5-4 to TRBJ1-1; D gene ambiguous. This CDR3 is 11 amino acids long. Trimming removed 7 bases from V and 4 bases from J, with 8 bases in between. Germline lookup yields CDR1 SGHNT and CDR2 YYREEE (reference sequence). The CDR3 sequence: CASAGGTEAFF. CDR3 bases: TGTGCCAGCGCTGGCGGCACTGAAGCTTTCTTT.

V is TRBV4-2 and J is TRBJ2-6; maybe TRBD1 (5 bases). Trimming stripped 2 bases from V and 0 bases from J, with 14 bases between. Germline V gives CDR1 LGHNA, CDR2 YNFKEQ. The CDR3 is 18 amino acids. CDR3 amino acids: CASSQSVGQTSGANVLTF. DNA for the CDR3: TGTGCCAGCAGCCAATCCGTTGGACAAACCTCTGGGGCCAACGTCCTGACTTTC.

The rearrangement links TRBV29-1 to TRBJ1-3; tentatively, D is TRBD1 (5 bases). The CDR3 totals 12 residues. CDR1 is SQVTM and CDR2 is ANQGSEA in the germline V gene. V lost 4 bases and J lost 4, with 8 bases in between. The DNA of the CDR3 is TGCAGCGTTGGGGGGGACGGAAACACCATATATTTT. It encodes CSVGGDGNTIYF.

The chain links TRBV9 to TRBJ1-5, with TRBD1 matching over 9 bases. V lost 1 base, J lost 1 base, and 6 bases stayed unmatched. Germline CDR1 and CDR2: SGDLS and YYNGEE. This CDR3 spans 17 amino acids. Here the CDR3 DNA reads TGTGCCAGCAGCGTACAGGACAGGGGAACCAGCAATCAGCCCCAGCATTTT. Encoded protein: CASSVQDRGTSNQPQHF.

The V and J genes are TRBV20-1 and TRBJ1-1; no reliable D call. The CDR3 extends over 10 amino acids. The V gene's germline CDR1 is DFQATT and CDR2 SNEGSKA (reference sequence). The V gene lost 4 bases and the J gene lost 11 bases, with 11 bases spanning the gap. CDR3 in DNA: TGCAGTGCTACAGATGAGATGGCTTTCTTT. It yields the protein CSATDEMAFF.

The V call is TRBV28, the J call TRBJ1-2; no clear D. Germline V gene lookup returns CDR1 MDHEN and CDR2 SYDVKM. The CDR3 is made up of 14 amino acids. The ends were cut back, 2 bases at V and 2 bases at J, with 9 bases in the middle. The CDR3 region has the DNA TGTGCCAGCAGTTTAGGGCAGGTAAACTATGGCTACACCTTC. As protein: CASSLGQVNYGYTF.

J is TRBJ2-2 and V is TRBV10-3; 9 bases line up with TRBD1. CDR3 size: 15 residues. CDR1 is ENHRY, CDR2 SYGVKD, per germline. Germline trimming cut 4 bases from V and 5 bases from J; bases unmatched to any gene: 5. Here the CDR3 reads CAISGGTGRTGELFF. CDR3 sequence (DNA): TGTGCCATCAGTGGGGGGACAGGGAGGACCGGGGAGCTGTTTTTT.

The gene calls are TRBV28 and TRBJ1-2; 9 bases map to TRBD1. This CDR3 has 16 residues. With 5 bases clipped from V and 4 bases from J, the junction kept 11 bases outside the gene matches. Germline V gene data show CDR1 as MDHEN and CDR2 as SYDVKM. Here the CDR3 DNA reads TGTGCCAGCAGTGCAAGGGACAGGGAGTTTTTCTATGGCTACACCTTC. It is translated as CASSARDREFFYGYTF.

This sequence joins TRBV28 and TRBJ1-1, with 11 nucleotides matching TRBD1. Germline trimming cut 8 bases from V and 1 base from J; bases unmatched to any gene: 12. This CDR3 spans 17 amino acids. Germline CDR1 reads MDHEN; CDR2 reads SYDVKM. CDR3 DNA sequence: TGTGCCAGCTCTCTAGGGACAGGGGGTTTAGCGAACACTGAAGCTTTCTTT. This codes for CASSLGTGGLANTEAFF.

The J gene is TRBJ2-5, the V gene TRBV20-1; 7 bases line up with TRBD1. This CDR3 is 13 amino acids long. The V segment lost 3 bases and the J segment 4 bases; nucleotides outside the gene matches: 5. Germline values: CDR1 DFQATT, CDR2 SNEGSKA (reference sequence). This CDR3 is CSASRAGGETQYF. The DNA for the CDR3 is TGCAGTGCTAGTCGGGCAGGGGGAGAGACCCAGTACTTC.

The table lists this clone with a count of one. Other nucleotide sequences in the sample specify the same CDR3. The chain has TRBV3-1 (or the pseudogene TRBV3-2) and TRBJ1-3; no firm D call. Trimming took off 2 bases at V and 5 bases at J, with 7 bases between the two ends. Per the germline V gene, CDR1 is LGHDT and CDR2 is YNNKEL (reference sequence). The CDR3 sequence is 13 residues long. The CDR3 region has the DNA TGTGCCAGCAGCCAAACAGCTCGAAACACCATATATTTT. It encodes CASSQTARNTIYF.